In its sample, the clone carrying this TCR beta chain was seen once. Its antigen is as yet unknown. One end of the junction fails to match germline, which may point to a read error. All donors provided no fewer than one pre-ART and no fewer than two post-ART PBMC samples. Germline CDR1 MNHEY, CDR2 SVGAGI. The CDR3 totals 14 residues. This specimen belongs to a study of long-term antiretroviral therapy in people with HIV. The study's findings and limits: It was not possible to obtain data on ART adherence, viral resistance or therapy changes.

The assay used was immunoSEQ (version v3.0), run at survey level. A target of roughly 40,000-55,000 T-cell genomes per sample was set for sequencing. Sequencing was performed with immunoSEQ multiplex PCR; in TCRdb, only in-frame clones are kept and a portion is missing. The table includes about 20,000 clones, under 90% detected once. The J gene is TRBJ1-1, the V gene TRBV6-5, with D perhaps TRBD1 (5 bases). Sequencing was performed on unsorted PBMCs, taken about 2.5 years after starting antiretroviral therapy. This TCR was sampled from a man between 35 and 55 years old with HIV. This CDR3 reads CASSNYGTNTEAFF. The DNA for the CDR3 is TGTGCCAGCAGTAATTACGGGACGAACACTGAGGCTTTCTTT.